This T cell receptor (beta chain) was captured in a study of cytotoxic CD8 clonotypes in ibrutinib-treated CLL. Study details: Samples showed on average about 260,000 productive templates and 94,082 productive rearrangements. Study observations and caveats: Circulating CD8+ T-cell counts were tracked by baseline clonality, which exceeded that of age-matched healthy donors. Among the clonotypes, public ones were uncommon and contracted or held stable on treatment.

Data came from immunoSEQ multiplex PCR; TCRdb stores just in-frame clones and leaves some out. Of roughly 42,000 clones in the sample, under 80% were seen once. For this clone: The antigen is not known.

Germline V gene data show CDR1 as LGHNA and CDR2 as YNFKEQ. V shed 0 bases and J 7 bases; nucleotides not matched to a gene: 14. There are 18 residues in the CDR3. As input for TCR beta libraries, roughly 2.1 micrograms of genomic DNA came from cryopreserved PBMCs. This material consisted of PBMCs, taken after 24 months of ibrutinib treatment. V is TRBV4-2 and J is TRBJ2-7, with TRBD2 matching over 11 bases. The clonotype comes from a human donor with chronic lymphocytic leukemia. DNA of the CDR3: TGTGCCAGCAGCCAAGATTTACGGACTAGCGGGCCCCTCCTGGAGCAGTACTTC. Translating it yields CASSQDLRTSGPLLEQYF.